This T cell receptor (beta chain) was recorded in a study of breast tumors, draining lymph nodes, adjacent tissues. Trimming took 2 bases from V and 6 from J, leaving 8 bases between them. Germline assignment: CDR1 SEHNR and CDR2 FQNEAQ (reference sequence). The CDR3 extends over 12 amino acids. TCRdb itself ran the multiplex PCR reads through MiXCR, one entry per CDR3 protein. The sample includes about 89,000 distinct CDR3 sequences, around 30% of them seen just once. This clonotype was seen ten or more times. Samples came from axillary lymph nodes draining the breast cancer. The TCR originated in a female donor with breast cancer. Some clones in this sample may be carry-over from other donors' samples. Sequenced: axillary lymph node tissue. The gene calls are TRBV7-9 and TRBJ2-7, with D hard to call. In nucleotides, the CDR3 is TGTGCCAGCAGCTTACAGTCCGGCGAGCAGTACTTC. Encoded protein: CASSLQSGEQYF.